Sequencing of this T cell receptor beta chain was carried out in a study of control samples from healthy donors and cancer patients. The CDR3 is 19 amino acids. Germline CDR1 is SGHRS and CDR2 is YFSETQ. After removal of 4 bases from V and 5 bases from J, the junction contained 24 bases not matched to a gene. The protocol was immunoSEQ multiplex PCR, while the TCRdb copy is restricted to in-frame clones and leaves out a portion. The table records some 170,000 clones, less than 95% of them present only once. The specimen was PBMCs. This receptor was identified in a man in his 60s with colorectal cancer. The chain carries TRBV5-1 and TRBJ2-7; 7 nucleotides agree with TRBD2. CDR3 in DNA: TGCGCCAGCAGCCCCGGGGGGTGGGCAGATTCGCGTACTACCAACGAGCAGTACTTC. Its protein product is CASSPGGWADSRTTNEQYF. The full variable domain, in which reference TRBV5-1 and TRBJ2-7 provide the parts outside the CDR3, is KAGVTQTPRYLIKTRGQQVTLSCSPISGHRSVSWYQQTPGQGLQFLFEYFSETQRNKGNFPGRFSGRQFSNSRSEMNVSTLELGDSALYLCASSPGGWADSRTTNEQYFGPGTRLTVT.